The T cell receptor (beta chain) described here comes from a study of identical twins. Study-wide findings and caveats: Fewer insertions marked abundant cord blood beta clonotypes; young adult naive trended weakly, memory not at all.

As to this clonotype: Its antigen is unidentified.

TCRdb itself ran the 5' RACE reads through MiXCR, one entry per CDR3 protein. Of 300,000 to 350,000 distinct CDR3 sequences in the sample, more than 9% were seen once. Germline V gene data show CDR1 as SGHRS and CDR2 as YFSETQ. V gave up 0 bases and J gave up 2 bases, with 9 bases separating them. This CDR3 comprises 14 residues. These data were also reused for a study on yellow fever vaccine responses in identical twins.

The sequence came from a woman under 30 in good health. The sample consisted of CD8+ T cells sorted from blood. The rearrangement uses TRBV5-1 and TRBJ2-7, with D unclear. The CDR3 sequence is CASSLGQDAYEQYF. The CDR3 region has the DNA TGCGCCAGCAGCTTGGGGCAGGACGCCTACGAGCAGTACTTC.